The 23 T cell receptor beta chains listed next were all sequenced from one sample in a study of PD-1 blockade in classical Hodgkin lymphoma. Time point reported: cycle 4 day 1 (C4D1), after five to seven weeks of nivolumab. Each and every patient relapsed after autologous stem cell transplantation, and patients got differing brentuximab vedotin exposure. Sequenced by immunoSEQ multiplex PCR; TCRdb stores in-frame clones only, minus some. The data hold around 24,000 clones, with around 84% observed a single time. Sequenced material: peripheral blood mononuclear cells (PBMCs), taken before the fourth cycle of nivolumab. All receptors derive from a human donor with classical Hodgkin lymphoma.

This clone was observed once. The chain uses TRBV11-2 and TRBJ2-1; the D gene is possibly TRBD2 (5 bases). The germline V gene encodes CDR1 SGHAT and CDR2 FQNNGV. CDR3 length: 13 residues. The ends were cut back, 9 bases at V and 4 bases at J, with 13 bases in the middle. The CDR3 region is CASSAELYNEQFF. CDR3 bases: TGTGCCAGTTCAGCGGAATTATACAATGAGCAGTTCTTC.

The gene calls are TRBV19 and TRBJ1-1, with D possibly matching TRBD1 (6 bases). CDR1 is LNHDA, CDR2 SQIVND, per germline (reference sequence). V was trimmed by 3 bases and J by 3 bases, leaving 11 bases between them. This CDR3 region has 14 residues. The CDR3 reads CASSIINRDTEAFF. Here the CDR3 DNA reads TGTGCCAGTAGTATTATTAACAGGGACACTGAAGCTTTCTTT.

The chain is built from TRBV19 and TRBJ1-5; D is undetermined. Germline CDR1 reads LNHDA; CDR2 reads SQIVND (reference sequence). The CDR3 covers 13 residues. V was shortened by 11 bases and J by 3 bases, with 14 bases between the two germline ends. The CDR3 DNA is TGTGCCGCCGGAGCGGGTTACAATCAGCCCCAGCATTTT. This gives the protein CAAGAGYNQPQHF.

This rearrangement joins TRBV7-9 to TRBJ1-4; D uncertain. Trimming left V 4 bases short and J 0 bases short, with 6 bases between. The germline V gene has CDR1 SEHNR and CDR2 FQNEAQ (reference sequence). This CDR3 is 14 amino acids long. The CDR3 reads CASSSDPTNEKLFF. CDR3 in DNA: TGTGCCAGCAGCTCCGACCCAACTAATGAAAAACTGTTTTTT.

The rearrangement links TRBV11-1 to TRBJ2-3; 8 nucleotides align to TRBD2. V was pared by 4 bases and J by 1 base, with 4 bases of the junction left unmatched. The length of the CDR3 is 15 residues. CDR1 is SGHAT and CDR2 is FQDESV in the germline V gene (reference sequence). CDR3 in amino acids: CASSYVGRGTDTQYF. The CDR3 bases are TGTGCCAGCAGCTATGTCGGGAGGGGCACAGATACGCAGTATTTT.

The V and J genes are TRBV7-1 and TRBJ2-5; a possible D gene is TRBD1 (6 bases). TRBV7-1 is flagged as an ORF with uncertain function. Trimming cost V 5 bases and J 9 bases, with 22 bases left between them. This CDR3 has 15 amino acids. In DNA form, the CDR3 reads TGTGCCAGCAGCAACCAAAGGGGGACAAGAGATCCCCAGTACTTC. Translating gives CASSNQRGTRDPQYF.

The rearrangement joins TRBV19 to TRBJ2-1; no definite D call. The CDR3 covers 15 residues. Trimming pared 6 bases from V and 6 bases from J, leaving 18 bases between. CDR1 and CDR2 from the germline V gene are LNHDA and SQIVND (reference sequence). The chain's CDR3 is CASSFIRTLSNEQFF. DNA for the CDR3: TGTGCCAGTAGCTTCATTCGGACCCTGAGCAATGAGCAGTTCTTC.

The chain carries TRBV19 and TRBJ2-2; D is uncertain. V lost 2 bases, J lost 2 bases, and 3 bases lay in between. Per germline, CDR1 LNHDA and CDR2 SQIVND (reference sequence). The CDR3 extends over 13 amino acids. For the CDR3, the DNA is TGTGCCAGTAGTATACAAAACACCGGGGAGCTGTTTTTT. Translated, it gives CASSIQNTGELFF.

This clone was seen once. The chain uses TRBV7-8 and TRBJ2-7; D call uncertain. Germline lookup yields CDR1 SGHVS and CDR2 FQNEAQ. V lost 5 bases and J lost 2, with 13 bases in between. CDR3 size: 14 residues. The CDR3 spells CASSPWTVTYEQYF. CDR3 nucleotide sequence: TGTGCCAGCAGCCCCTGGACGGTGACCTACGAGCAGTACTTC.

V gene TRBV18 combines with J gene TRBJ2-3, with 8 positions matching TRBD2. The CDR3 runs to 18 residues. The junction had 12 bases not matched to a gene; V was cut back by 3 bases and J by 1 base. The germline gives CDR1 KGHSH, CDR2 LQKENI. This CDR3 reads CASSPLPGGRGGTDTQYF. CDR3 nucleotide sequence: TGTGCCAGCTCACCCCTGCCCGGGGGGCGGGGGGGCACAGATACGCAGTATTTT.

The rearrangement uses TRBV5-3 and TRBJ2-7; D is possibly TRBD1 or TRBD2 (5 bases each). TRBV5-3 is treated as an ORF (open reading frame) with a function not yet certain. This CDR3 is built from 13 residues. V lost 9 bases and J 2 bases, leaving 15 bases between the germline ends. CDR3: CAIPGPRPYEQYF. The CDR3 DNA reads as TGTGCCATTCCGGGGCCGAGACCCTACGAGCAGTACTTC.

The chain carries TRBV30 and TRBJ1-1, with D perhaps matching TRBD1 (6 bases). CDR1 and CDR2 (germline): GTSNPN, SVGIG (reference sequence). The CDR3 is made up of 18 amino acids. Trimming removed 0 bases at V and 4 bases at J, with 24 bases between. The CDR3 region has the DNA TGTGCCTGGAGTGTATTTTGGCGGGGGCGCCTTCTTGCCACTGAAGCTTTCTTT. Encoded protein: CAWSVFWRGRLLATEAFF.

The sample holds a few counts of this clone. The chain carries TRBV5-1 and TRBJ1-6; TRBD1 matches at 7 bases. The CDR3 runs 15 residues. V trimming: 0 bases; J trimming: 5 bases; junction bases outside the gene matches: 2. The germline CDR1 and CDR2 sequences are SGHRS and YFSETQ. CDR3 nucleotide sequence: TGCGCCAGCAGCTTGGGGCAGGGGGATAATTCACCCCTCCACTTT. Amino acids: CASSLGQGDNSPLHF.

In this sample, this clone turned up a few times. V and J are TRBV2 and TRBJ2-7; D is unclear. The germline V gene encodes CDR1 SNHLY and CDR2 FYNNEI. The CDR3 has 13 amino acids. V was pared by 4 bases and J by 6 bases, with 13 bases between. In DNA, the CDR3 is TGTGCCAGCAGTGTACCGCCCGCGCGCGAGCAGTACTTC. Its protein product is CASSVPPAREQYF. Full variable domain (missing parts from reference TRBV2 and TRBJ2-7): EPEVTQTPSHQVTQMGQEVILRCVPISNHLYFYWYRQILGQKVEFLVSFYNNEISEKSEIFDDQFSVERPDGSNFTLKIRSTKLEDSAMYFCASSVPPAREQYFGPGTRLTVT.

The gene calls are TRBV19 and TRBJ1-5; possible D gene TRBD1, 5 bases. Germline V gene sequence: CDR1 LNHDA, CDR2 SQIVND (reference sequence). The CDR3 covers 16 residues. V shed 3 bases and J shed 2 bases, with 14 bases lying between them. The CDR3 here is CASSMGTGRGNQPQHF. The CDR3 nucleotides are TGTGCCAGTAGTATGGGGACGGGGCGCGGCAATCAGCCCCAGCATTTT.

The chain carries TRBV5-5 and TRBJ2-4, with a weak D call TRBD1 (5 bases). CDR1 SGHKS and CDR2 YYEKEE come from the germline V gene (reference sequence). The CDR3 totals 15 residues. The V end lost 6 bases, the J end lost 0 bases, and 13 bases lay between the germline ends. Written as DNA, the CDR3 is TGTGCCAGCAAGGAAGTGGGGCTAGCCAAAAACATTCAGTACTTC. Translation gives CASKEVGLAKNIQYF.

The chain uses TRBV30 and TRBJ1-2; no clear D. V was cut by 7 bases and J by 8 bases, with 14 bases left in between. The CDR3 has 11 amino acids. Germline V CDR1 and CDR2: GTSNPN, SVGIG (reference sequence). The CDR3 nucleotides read TGTGCCTCGGATATTGCCTGGGGCTACACCTTC. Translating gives CASDIAWGYTF. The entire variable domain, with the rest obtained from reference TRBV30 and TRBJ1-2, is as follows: SQTIHQWPATLVQPVGSPLSLECTVEGTSNPNLYWYRQAAGRGLQLLFYSVGIGQISSEVPQNLSASRPQDRQFILSSKKLLLSDSGFYLCASDIAWGYTFGSGTRLTVV.

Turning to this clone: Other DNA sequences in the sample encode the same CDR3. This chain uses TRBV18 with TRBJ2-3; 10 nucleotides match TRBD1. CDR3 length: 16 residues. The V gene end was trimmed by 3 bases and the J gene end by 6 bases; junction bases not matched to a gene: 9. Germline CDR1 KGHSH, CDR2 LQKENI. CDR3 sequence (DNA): TGTGCCAGCTCACCGCCAGGACAGGGGGTTCTGGATACGCAGTATTTT. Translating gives CASSPPGQGVLDTQYF.

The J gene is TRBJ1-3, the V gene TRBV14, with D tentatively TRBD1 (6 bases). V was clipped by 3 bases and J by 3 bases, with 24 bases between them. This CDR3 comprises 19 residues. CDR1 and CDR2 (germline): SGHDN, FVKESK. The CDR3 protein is CASSHQPLRGAKDGNTIYF. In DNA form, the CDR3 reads TGTGCCAGCAGCCATCAACCCCTAAGGGGGGCAAAGGATGGAAACACCATATATTTT.

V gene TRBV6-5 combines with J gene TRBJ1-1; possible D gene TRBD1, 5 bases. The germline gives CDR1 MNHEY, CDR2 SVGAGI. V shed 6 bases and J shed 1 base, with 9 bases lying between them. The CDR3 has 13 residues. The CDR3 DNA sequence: TGTGCCAGCAGACAGGTCACGAACACTGAAGCTTTCTTT. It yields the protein CASRQVTNTEAFF.

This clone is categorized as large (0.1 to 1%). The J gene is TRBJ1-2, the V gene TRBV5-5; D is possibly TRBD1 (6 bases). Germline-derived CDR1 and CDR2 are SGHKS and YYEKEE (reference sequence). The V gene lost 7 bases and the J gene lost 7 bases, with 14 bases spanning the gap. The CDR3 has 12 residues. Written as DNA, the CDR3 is TGTGCCAGCCCATCCGGCAGGGGTGGCTACACCTTC. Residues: CASPSGRGGYTF.

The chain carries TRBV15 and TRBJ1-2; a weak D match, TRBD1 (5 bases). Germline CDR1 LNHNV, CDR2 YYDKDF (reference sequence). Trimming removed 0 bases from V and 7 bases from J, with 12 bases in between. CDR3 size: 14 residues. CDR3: CATSRDPPRGGYTF. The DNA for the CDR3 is TGTGCCACCAGCAGAGATCCGCCAAGGGGTGGCTACACCTTC.

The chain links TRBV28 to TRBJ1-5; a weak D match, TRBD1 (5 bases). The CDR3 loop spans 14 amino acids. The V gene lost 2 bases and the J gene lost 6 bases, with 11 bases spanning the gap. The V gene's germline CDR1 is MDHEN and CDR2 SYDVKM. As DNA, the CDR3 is TGTGCCAGCAGTTTAATCAGGGTAGGTCAGCCCCAGCATTTT. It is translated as CASSLIRVGQPQHF.